Below, one TCR beta chain is given with its context. Its antigen is currently not known. Base qualities are not recorded, but no much larger clone differs from it by a single base. CDR1 and CDR2, per the germline V gene, are SGHDT and YYEEEE. Trimming costs V 0 bases and J 0 bases, and their ends lie 9 bases apart. Including the terminal cysteine and phenylalanine, the CDR3 comprises 15 residues. Of the read, only the CDR3 DNA is kept; its 45 bases are in frame from base 1. This entry is derived from a study of Ad26.COV2.S vaccination and SARS-CoV-2 variants (dated by TCRdb to the early 2020s). In terms of the full investigation: Donors in the vaccine arm were drawn from COV1001, a phase I-IIa trial of Ad26.COV2.S in healthy adults that was multicentre, randomized, double-blind and placebo-controlled. Dosing of Ad26.COV2.S was intramuscular, at either 5x10^10 or 1x10^11 viral particles, delivered as one shot or as two shots spaced 56 days apart. TCRbeta repertoire sequencing was used to assess the specificity and breadth of SARS-CoV-2-reactive T cell receptors after Ad26.COV2.S vaccination. A total of around 32 samples were included in the TCR-sequenced set, comprising around 20 Ad26.COV2.S vaccine recipients, 5 placebo recipients and 8 SARS-CoV-2 convalescent individuals. Participants in the trial were split at random into five groups of five each, receiving low-dose or high-dose Ad26.COV2.S once or twice, or else placebo on both occasions. Investigators remained blinded to trial group allocation during experiments and outcome assessment.

The treatment or condition label here, explained by the study, means: roughly 18 received Ad26.COV2.S at low or high dose, single or two shots; about 5 received placebo; per-sample allocation not given. Repertoires of vaccine and placebo recipients were sequenced from samples taken on day 63 after the first injection. Between 29 July and 7 August 2020, Cohort 1b enrolled some 25 adults aged 18-55 years at one site in Boston, USA. As a vaccine, Ad26.COV2.S was a replication-incompetent adenovirus type 26 vector that expressed a prefusion-stabilized SARS-CoV-2 spike protein derived from the original Wuhan strain. What the authors observed across the whole study: After vaccination, spike-specific CD8+ and CD4+ T cell responses were reported to show substantial breadth. The authors noted that total T cell responses may have been underestimated by the TCR breadth and depth analyses. Higher spike-specific TCR breadth was observed in Ad26.COV2.S recipients than in placebo recipients (P = 0.0014). The study was not powered for comparison of responses between vaccine doses or regimens. Vaccine and placebo recipients had comparable non-spike TCR breadth, which fits with the vaccine containing only spike.

The immunoSEQ Assay was used to sequence TCRbeta CDR3 regions. After extraction, genomic DNA underwent amplification by bias-controlled multiplex PCR, followed by high-throughput sequencing. The paper's data handling went like this. Collapsing and filtering of sequences were performed to quantify the absolute abundance of each unique TCRbeta CDR3 region. T cell fraction was estimated by normalization of TCRbeta template counts to usable DNA, with usable DNA being measured through amplification of reference genes present in all nucleated cells. Repertoire TCRs were annotated as SARS-CoV-2-specific by exact matching of V gene, CDR3 amino acid sequence and J gene to a known reactive TCR set. The reference SARS-CoV-2 TCR set came from MIRA and was filtered for enrichment in COVID-19-positive ImmuneCODE repertoires, removing public or cross-reactive TCRs. Using the MIRA antigens, annotated TCRs were further analysed by specific ORF or by position within an ORF. Breadth was defined as the number of annotated unique rearrangements divided by the total number of unique productive rearrangements, and depth was defined as the summed frequency of the annotated unique rearrangements. Group comparisons of TCR breadth used two-sided Wilcoxon rank-sum tests. As stored in TCRdb, this immuneACCESS dataset retains in-frame rearrangements with V and J assigned. A fraction of the clones does not appear; measured against another copy, unresolved V genes explain less than half of the discrepancy, and the remainder lacks a known reason. V and J calls and clone size come straight from that table; D and trimming were deduced from the DNA. This sample holds roughly 400,000 clones; roughly 90% were observed only once. About 1.6% of the sample is held by the ten biggest clonotypes.

Specimen: peripheral blood, collected in a trial of Ad26.COV2.S vaccine versus placebo. This receptor was identified in a person aged 18-65 years who received the Ad26.COV2.S COVID-19 vaccine or a placebo. The chain is made from TRBV5-6 and TRBJ1-2; TRBD1 is possibly the D segment (5 matching bases). The CDR3 protein: CASSLVQTANYGYTF. Read as DNA, the sequence is TGTGCCAGCAGCTTGGTGCAGACAGCTAACTATGGCTACACCTTC.